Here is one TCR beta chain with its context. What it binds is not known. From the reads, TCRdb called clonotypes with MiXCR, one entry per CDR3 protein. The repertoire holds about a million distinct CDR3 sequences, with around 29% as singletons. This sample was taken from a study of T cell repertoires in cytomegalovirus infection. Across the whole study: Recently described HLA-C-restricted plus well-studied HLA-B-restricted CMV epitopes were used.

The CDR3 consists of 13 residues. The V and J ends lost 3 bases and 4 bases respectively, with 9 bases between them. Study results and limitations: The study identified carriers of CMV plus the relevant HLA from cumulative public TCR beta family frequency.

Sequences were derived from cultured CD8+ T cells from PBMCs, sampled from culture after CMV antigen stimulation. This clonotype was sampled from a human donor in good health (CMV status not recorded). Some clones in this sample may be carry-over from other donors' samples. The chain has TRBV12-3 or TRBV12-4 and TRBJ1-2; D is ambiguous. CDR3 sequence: CASSFPIGYGYTF. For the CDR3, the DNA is TGTGCCAGCAGTTTCCCTATAGGCTATGGCTACACCTTC.